These T cell receptor beta chains were read from a single sample in a study of blood T cell repertoires in COVID-19. Libraries were prepared by immunoSEQ multiplex PCR; TCRdb keeps only in-frame clonotypes and omits some of them. The sample gives about 31,000 clones, 80% to 95% of which show up once; roughly 3.5% is in the top ten. The sample taken for sequencing was peripheral blood. The receptor set was obtained from a man aged 60-69 years with acute or convalescent COVID-19. The CDR3 runs from the conserved cysteine through the conserved F or W.

v_call	cdr3_aa
TRBV5-1	CASSLSTTNEKLFF
TRBV29-1	CSVDRGGTGELFF
TRBV19	CASSLDRERFYGYTF
TRBV10-2	CASSEPGLADYNEQFF
TRBV19	CASSDYPNSYNEQFF
TRBV2	CASSVSGLRTEEQFF
TRBV29-1	CSVERTGGDYGYTF
TRBV10-3	CAISDRGLSYNEQFF
TRBV5-4	CASSLQDANYGYTF
TRBV7-2	CASSLKGARIDTGELFF
TRBV27	CASGSPGAQGSGELFF
TRBV19	CASSIGRGLNEKLFF
TRBV9	CASSMGHTSYEQYF
TRBV6-4	CASTSPGDRDSLKETQYF
TRBV4-2	CASSQPEGAGEKLFF
TRBV12-5	CASGLVRKASGYNEQFF
TRBV4-1	CASSHRLAGASYNEQFF
TRBV19	CASSHYSGANVLTF
TRBV6-5	CASSSGRAYNEQFF
TRBV18	CASSLQGAYPDTQYF
TRBV7-2	CASSLGQGVNYGYTF
TRBV7-9	CASSLASTATRNYGYTF
TRBV11-3	CASSPPGGWGNEQFF
TRBV30	CAWSVRGGWEQFF
TRBV5-1	CASRETSGRHNEQFF
TRBV9	CASSPRTGEEETQYF
TRBV5-1	CASSLVGVRYSPLHF
TRBV7-9	CASSLSGQGEVDEQYF
TRBV6-5	CASSSPTGSSGNTIYF
TRBV19	CASKLRGKESYEQYF
TRBV11-2	CASSLNGPAGGVGYTF
TRBV11-1	CASSRGTGGNNEQFF
TRBV5-6	CASSYDWRGEQFF
TRBV27	CASSTDETSGSTDTQYF
TRBV30	CAWKLTRNSPLHF
TRBV7-2	CASSLVVGGNGEQFF
TRBV5-5	CASSLRLAANIQYF
TRBV7-2	CASSPYGEGRGYTF
TRBV6-6	CASSLGTGYTYEQYF
TRBV7-2	CASSSRDLSTDTQYF
TRBV5-4	CASSSSGGGGKRPFTGELFF
TRBV7-9	CASREQVTEAFF
TRBV3-1/TRBV3-2	CASSQVTGAFGYTF
TRBV10-3	CAISVKGGLQFF
TRBV3-1/TRBV3-2	CASSQKGGQETQYF
TRBV7-6	CASSRRGSGRAIETQYF
TRBV11-3	CASSLVGGVEGDEQYF
TRBV12-3/TRBV12-4	CASSRTSTGELFF
TRBV2	CASGAGGYNSPLHF
TRBV19	CASSLAGVYETQYF
TRBV6-5	CASSYSPTVNTEAFF
TRBV5-8	CASSLEPDIYTEAFF
TRBV7-9	CASSRPRQGAANEKLFF
TRBV6-5	CASSYSTGNYGYTF
TRBV6-5	CASSYSGGAREQYF
TRBV28	CASSTPRAGNTIYF
TRBV10-3	CAISLGQLDTQYF